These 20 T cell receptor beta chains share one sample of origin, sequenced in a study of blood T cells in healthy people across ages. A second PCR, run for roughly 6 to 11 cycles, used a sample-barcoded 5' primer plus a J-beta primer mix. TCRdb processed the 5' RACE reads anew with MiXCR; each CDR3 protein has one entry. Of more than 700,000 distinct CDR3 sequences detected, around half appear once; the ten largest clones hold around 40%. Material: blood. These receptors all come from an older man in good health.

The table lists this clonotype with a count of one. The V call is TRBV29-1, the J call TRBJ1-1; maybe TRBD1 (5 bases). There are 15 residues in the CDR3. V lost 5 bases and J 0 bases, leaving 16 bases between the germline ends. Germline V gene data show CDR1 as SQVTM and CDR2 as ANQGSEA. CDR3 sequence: CSVYSYGTLNTEAFF. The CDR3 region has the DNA TGCAGCGTTTATTCCTACGGGACTCTGAACACTGAAGCTTTCTTT.

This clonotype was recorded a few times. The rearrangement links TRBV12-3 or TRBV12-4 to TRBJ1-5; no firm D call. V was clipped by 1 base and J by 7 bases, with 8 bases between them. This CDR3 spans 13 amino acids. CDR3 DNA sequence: TGTGCCAGCAGTTTAGGGTTCCGGCAGCCCCAGCATTTT. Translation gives CASSLGFRQPQHF.

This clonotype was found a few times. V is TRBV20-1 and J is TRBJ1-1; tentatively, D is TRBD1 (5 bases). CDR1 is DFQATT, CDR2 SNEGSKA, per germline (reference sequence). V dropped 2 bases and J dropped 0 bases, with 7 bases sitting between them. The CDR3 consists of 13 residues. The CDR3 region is CSARLQVNTEAFF. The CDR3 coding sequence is TGCAGTGCTAGACTACAGGTGAACACTGAAGCTTTCTTT.

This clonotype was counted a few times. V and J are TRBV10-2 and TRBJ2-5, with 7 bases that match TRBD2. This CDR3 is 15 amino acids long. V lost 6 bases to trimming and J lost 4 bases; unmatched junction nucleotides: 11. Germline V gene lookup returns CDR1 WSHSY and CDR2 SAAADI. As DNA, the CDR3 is TGCGCCAGCAGGGGACTACCAGCGCGCCCAGAGACCCAGTACTTC. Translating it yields CASRGLPARPETQYF.

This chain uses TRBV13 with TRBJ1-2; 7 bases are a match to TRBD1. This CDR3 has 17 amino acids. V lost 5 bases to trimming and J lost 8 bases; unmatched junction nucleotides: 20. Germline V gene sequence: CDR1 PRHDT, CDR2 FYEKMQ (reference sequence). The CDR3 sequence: CASSTPNRDSFLKGYTF. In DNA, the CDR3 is TGTGCCAGCAGCACTCCAAACCGGGACAGCTTTTTAAAGGGCTACACCTTC.

The CDR3 coding sequence is TGTGCCAGCAGTCATCTAGCGGGACCGAGGCACAGAGACGCGTATTTT. Translated, it gives CASSHLAGPRHRDAYF. J is TRBJ2-3 and V is TRBV27; 9 bases map to TRBD2. From germline, CDR1 is MNHEY and CDR2 SMNVEV (reference sequence). There are 16 residues in the CDR3. Losses at the gene ends were 5 bases for V and 14 bases for J; bases not matched to a gene: 20.

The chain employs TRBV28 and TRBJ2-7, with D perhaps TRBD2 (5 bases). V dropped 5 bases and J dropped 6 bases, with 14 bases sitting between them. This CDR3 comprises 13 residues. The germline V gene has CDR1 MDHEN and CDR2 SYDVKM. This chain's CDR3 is CASSQAGSREQYF. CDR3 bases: TGTGCCAGCAGTCAGGCGGGTTCCCGCGAGCAGTACTTC.

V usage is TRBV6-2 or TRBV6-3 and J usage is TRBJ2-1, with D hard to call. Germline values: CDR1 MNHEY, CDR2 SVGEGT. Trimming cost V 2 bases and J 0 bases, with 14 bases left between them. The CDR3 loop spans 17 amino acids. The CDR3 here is CASSYPSETRSYNEQFF. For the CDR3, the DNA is TGTGCCAGCAGTTACCCGTCCGAGACCCGCTCCTACAATGAGCAGTTCTTC.

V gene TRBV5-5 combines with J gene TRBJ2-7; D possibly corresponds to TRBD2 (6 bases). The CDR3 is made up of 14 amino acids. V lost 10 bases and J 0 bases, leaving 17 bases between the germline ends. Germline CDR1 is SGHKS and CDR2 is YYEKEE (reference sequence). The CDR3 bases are TGTGCCGGCACCCGCGGGGATAGCTCCTACGAGCAGTACTTC. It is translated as CAGTRGDSSYEQYF.

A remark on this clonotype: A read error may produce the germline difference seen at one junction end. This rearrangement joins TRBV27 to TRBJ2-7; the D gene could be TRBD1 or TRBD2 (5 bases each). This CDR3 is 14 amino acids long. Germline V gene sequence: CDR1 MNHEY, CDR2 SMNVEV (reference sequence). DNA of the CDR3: TGTGCCTGCAGTTTAGGTAGAGGGGCCTACGAGCAGTACTTC. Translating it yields CACSLGRGAYEQYF.

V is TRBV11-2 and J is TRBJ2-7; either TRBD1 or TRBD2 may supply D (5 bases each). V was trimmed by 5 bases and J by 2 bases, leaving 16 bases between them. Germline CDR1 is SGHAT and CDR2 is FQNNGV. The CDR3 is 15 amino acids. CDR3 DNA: TGTGCCAGCAGCGTCCAGGGCCAGAGGGCCTACGAGCAGTACTTC. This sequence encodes CASSVQGQRAYEQYF.

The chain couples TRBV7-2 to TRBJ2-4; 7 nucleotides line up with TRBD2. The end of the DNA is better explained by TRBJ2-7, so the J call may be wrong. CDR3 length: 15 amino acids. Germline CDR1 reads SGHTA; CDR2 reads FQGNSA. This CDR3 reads CASSPGSGTTYEQYF. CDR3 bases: TGTGCCAGCAGCCCTGGAAGCGGGACCACCTACGAGCAGTACTTC.

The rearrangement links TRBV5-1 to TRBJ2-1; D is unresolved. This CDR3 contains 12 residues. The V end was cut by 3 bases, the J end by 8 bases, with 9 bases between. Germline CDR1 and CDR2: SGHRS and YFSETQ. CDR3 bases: TGCGCCAGCAGCTGGCTAGTGGATGAGCAGTTCTTC. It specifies CASSWLVDEQFF.

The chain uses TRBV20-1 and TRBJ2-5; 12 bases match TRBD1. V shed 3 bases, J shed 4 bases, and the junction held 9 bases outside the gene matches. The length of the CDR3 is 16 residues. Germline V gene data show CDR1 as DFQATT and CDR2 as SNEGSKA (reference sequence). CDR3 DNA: TGCAGTGCTAGGGGAACGGGACAGGGGGCGCGAGAGACCCAGTACTTC. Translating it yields CSARGTGQGARETQYF.

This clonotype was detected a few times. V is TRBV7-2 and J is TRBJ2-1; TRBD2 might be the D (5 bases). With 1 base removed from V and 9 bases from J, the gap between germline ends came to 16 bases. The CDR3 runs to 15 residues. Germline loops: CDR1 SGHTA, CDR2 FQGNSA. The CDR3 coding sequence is TGTGCCAGCAGCTTAGGCGGAGGCCCCCAAGGTGAGCAGTTCTTC. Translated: CASSLGGGPQGEQFF.

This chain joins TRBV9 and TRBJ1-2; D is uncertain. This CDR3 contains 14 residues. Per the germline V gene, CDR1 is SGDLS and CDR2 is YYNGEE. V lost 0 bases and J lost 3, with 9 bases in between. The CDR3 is CASSVDRRDYGYTF. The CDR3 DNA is TGTGCCAGCAGCGTAGACCGACGGGACTATGGCTACACCTTC.

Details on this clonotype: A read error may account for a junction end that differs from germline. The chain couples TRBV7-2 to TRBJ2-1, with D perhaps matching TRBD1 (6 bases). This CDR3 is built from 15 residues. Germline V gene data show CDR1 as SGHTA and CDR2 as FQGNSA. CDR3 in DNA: TGCGCCAGCAGCTTGGCGACAGGTTCCTACAATGAGCAGTTCTTC. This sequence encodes CASSLATGSYNEQFF.

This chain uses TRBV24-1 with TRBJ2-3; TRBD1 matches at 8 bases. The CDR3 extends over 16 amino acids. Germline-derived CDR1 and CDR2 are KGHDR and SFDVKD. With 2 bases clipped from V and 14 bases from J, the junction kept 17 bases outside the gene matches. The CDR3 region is CATSDSGQGGHRYAYF. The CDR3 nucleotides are TGTGCCACCAGTGATTCCGGACAGGGCGGGCACAGATACGCGTATTTT.

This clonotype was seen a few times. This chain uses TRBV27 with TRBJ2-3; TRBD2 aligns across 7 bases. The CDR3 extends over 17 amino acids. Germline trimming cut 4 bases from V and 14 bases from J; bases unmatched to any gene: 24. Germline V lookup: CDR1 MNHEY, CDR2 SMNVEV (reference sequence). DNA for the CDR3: TGTGCCAGCAGTTCCCCCTCGGGGCGGGAGAGAGATAGATACGCGTATTTT. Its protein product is CASSSPSGRERDRYAYF.

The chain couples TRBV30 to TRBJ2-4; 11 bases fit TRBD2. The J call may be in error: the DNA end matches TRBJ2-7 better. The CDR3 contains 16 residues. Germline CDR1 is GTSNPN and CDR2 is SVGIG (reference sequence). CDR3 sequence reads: CAWSVSSGRSTYEQYF. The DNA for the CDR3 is TGTGCCTGGAGTGTGTCTAGCGGGAGGTCCACCTACGAGCAGTACTTC.